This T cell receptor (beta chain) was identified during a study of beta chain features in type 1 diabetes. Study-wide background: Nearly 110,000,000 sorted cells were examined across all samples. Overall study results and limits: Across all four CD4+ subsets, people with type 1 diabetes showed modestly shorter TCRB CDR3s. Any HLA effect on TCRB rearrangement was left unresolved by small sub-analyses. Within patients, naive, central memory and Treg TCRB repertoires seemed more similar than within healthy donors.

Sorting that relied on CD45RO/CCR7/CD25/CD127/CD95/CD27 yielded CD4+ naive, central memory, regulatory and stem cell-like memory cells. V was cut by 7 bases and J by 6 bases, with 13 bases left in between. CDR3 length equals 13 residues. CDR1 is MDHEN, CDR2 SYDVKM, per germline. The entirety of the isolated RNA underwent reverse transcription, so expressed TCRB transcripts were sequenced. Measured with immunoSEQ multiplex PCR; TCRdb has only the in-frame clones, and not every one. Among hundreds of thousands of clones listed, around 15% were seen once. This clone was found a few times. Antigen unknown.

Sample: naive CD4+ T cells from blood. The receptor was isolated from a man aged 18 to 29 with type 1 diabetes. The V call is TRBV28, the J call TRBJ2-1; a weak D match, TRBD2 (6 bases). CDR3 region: CASTRGGGNEQFF. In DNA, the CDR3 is TGTGCCAGCACGCGGGGTGGCGGCAATGAGCAGTTCTTC.